Each of the 27 T cell receptor beta chains below was sequenced from the same sample in a study of regulatory T cells in long-lasting Graves disease (dated by TCRdb to the early 2020s). Reading the label with the study, this specimen's time point is: newly diagnosed GD, antithyroid drugs for less than 3 months. For both TCR sequencing and RNA sequencing, RNA was extracted from PBMCs in TRIzol. Library method: multiplex PCR. Sequencing took place on an Illumina HiSeq 4000. CDR3 regions were amplified by Arm-PCR with iRepertoire HTBI primers to construct TCR beta libraries. TCRdb redid the processing of the public reads, applying fastp at Q25 and MiXCR, and retained in-frame beta chains. Rows are combined by CDR3 protein, so each entry shows the most common genes and DNA. This sample comprises more than 300,000 distinct CDR3 sequences, about 16% of them detected only once. Of the sample, about 20% falls within the top ten clones.

Source: peripheral blood mononuclear cells (PBMCs), taken at new diagnosis, from a patient treated with antithyroid drugs. These TCRs come from a female donor with Graves disease.

This clonotype was detected a few times. V is TRBV12-3 or TRBV12-4 and J is TRBJ2-3, with D unresolved. The CDR3 extends over 14 amino acids. V lost 6 bases and J 2 bases, leaving 12 bases between the germline ends. CDR3 nucleotides: TGTGCCAGCAGGCCGACTCTTAACACAGATACGCAGTATTTT. It translates to CASRPTLNTDTQYF.

Ten or more counts support this clonotype. The chain is built from TRBV3-1 and TRBJ2-7; 8 bases are shared with TRBD1. This CDR3 comprises 13 residues. The V and J ends lost 5 bases and 2 bases, in that order; junction bases with no gene match: 2. Germline CDR1 reads LGHDT; CDR2 reads YNNKEL (reference sequence). Here the CDR3 reads CASSETGAYEQYF. CDR3 bases: TGTGCCAGCAGCGAGACAGGGGCCTACGAGCAGTACTTC.

At least ten counts were recorded for this clonotype. The chain joins TRBV20-1 to TRBJ1-1, with D uncertain. V dropped 6 bases and J dropped 0 bases, with 20 bases sitting between them. CDR3 length: 16 residues. The germline CDR1 and CDR2 sequences are DFQATT and SNEGSKA (reference sequence). The DNA of the CDR3 is TGCAGTGCGAGACCTACCGCAAAATCTATGAACACTGAAGCTTTCTTT. It codes for CSARPTAKSMNTEAFF.

This clonotype was recorded many times. The chain has TRBV20-1 and TRBJ2-7, with D hard to call. The CDR3 spans 12 residues. Germline V gives CDR1 DFQATT, CDR2 SNEGSKA (reference sequence). Trimming left V 1 base short and J 0 bases short, with 4 bases between. The CDR3 DNA reads as TGCAGTGCTAGAGCTAGCTCCTACGAGCAGTACTTC. This encodes CSARASSYEQYF.

Ten or more counts support this clonotype. The chain uses TRBV3-1 and TRBJ2-2; D is undetermined. CDR1 is LGHDT, CDR2 YNNKEL, per germline (reference sequence). This CDR3 has 11 amino acids. V lost 4 bases and J lost 8, with 5 bases in between. CDR3 loop: CASSLMGELFF. Here the CDR3 DNA reads TGTGCCAGCAGCCTTATGGGGGAGCTGTTTTTT.

This clonotype was recorded many times. V and J are TRBV18 and TRBJ2-3; D unclear. This CDR3 is built from 12 residues. V dropped 2 bases and J dropped 4 bases, with 4 bases sitting between them. Germline V gives CDR1 KGHSH, CDR2 LQKENI. CDR3 sequence (DNA): TGTGCCAGCTCACCAACCCCAGATACGCAGTATTTT. It specifies CASSPTPDTQYF.

This clonotype was counted many times. The V call is TRBV5-6, the J call TRBJ1-6; TRBD1 is a possible D gene (6 bases). The CDR3 runs 17 residues. CDR1 and CDR2 (germline): SGHDT, YYEEEE. V shed 1 base and J shed 8 bases, with 19 bases lying between them. CDR3 in amino acids: CASSLYNPGEKDSPLHF. The DNA of the CDR3 is TGTGCCAGCAGCTTGTACAACCCAGGGGAGAAGGATTCACCCCTCCACTTT.

V usage is TRBV11-1 and J usage is TRBJ1-2, with D tentatively TRBD1 (5 bases). The CDR3 length is 18 residues. Germline CDR1 is SGHAT and CDR2 is FQDESV (reference sequence). V lost 0 bases to trimming and J lost 3 bases, with 20 bases between them. Here the CDR3 reads CASSLASSSGPYDYGYTF. The CDR3 DNA sequence: TGTGCCAGCAGCTTAGCGTCCTCGTCGGGGCCCTATGACTATGGCTACACCTTC.

On this clonotype itself: A much larger clone differs by one base, so this may be a read error. The chain combines TRBV7-9 with TRBJ1-6; 8 bases fit TRBD1. The CDR3 is made up of 14 amino acids. CDR1 is SEHNR and CDR2 is FQNEAQ in the germline V gene (reference sequence). V shed 5 bases, J shed 8 bases, and the junction held 5 bases outside the gene matches. As DNA, the CDR3 is TGTGCCAGCAGCGCGGGACAGGACGATTCACCCCTCCACTTT. Its protein product is CASSAGQDDSPLHF. The full variable domain, in which reference TRBV7-9 and TRBJ1-6 provide the parts outside the CDR3, is DTGVSQNPRHKITKRGQNVTFRCDPISEHNRLYWYRQTLGQGPEFLTYFQNEAQLEKSRLLSDRFSAERPKGSFSTLEIQRTEQGDSAMYLCASSAGQDDSPLHFGNGTRLTVT.

The J gene is TRBJ2-5, the V gene TRBV20-1; 7 positions match TRBD1. The germline V gene has CDR1 DFQATT and CDR2 SNEGSKA (reference sequence). The V gene end was trimmed by 1 base and the J gene end by 5 bases; junction bases not matched to a gene: 1. There are 12 residues in the CDR3. As DNA, the CDR3 is TGCAGTGCTAGAGTACAGGGGGAGACCCAGTACTTC. It translates to CSARVQGETQYF.

The table lists this clonotype with many counts. The rearrangement joins TRBV12-3 or TRBV12-4 to TRBJ2-7; 13 bases align to TRBD2. V was clipped by 6 bases and J by 4 bases; unmatched bases: 0. This CDR3 comprises 13 residues. The CDR3 spells CASRGLAGYEQYF. In DNA, the CDR3 is TGTGCCAGCAGGGGACTAGCGGGATACGAGCAGTACTTC.

The V call is TRBV28, the J call TRBJ2-6; 9 bases are a match to TRBD1. This CDR3 comprises 17 residues. Trimming removed 3 bases from V and 1 base from J; junction bases left unmatched: 4. Germline V gene data show CDR1 as MDHEN and CDR2 as SYDVKM. The DNA for the CDR3 is TGTGCCAGCAGTTTTAGGGACAGGGCTTCTGGGGCCAACGTCCTGACTTTC. Translated, it gives CASSFRDRASGANVLTF.

In its sample, this clonotype was seen many times. The chain is built from TRBV12-3 or TRBV12-4 and TRBJ1-2; the match to TRBD1 covers 7 bases. The CDR3 is made up of 18 amino acids. The trim removed 3 bases at V and 0 bases at J, leaving 13 bases unmatched. The CDR3 protein is CASSFIGFPGTANYGYTF. The DNA of the CDR3 is TGTGCCAGCAGTTTTATTGGGTTTCCCGGGACAGCTAACTATGGCTACACCTTC.

This clonotype was detected ten times or more. V is TRBV27 and J is TRBJ2-7; D ambiguous. Germline loops: CDR1 MNHEY, CDR2 SMNVEV (reference sequence). There are 9 residues in the CDR3. The DNA of the CDR3 is TGTGCAGGAAAGTACGAGCAGTACTTC. Residues: CAGKYEQYF.

V is TRBV24-1 and J is TRBJ1-1; possible D gene TRBD1, 6 bases. CDR3 length: 15 amino acids. From germline, CDR1 is KGHDR and CDR2 SFDVKD. Deletions cut 9 bases from V and 1 base from J, with 17 bases between. Written as DNA, the CDR3 is TGTGCCACCCACTTGAGGGGGGGGGAGAACACTGAAGCTTTCTTT. Protein product: CATHLRGGENTEAFF.

This clonotype was detected many times. CDR3: CASSEPGQGEGQFF. The CDR3 region has the DNA TGTGCCAGCAGCGAACCGGGACAGGGTGAAGGGCAGTTCTTC. The rearrangement joins TRBV2 to TRBJ2-1; 9 nucleotides align to TRBD1. CDR1 is SNHLY, CDR2 FYNNEI, per germline. The CDR3 totals 14 residues. Trimming at V came to 6 bases and at J to 12 bases, leaving 12 bases not matched to a gene.

This clonotype was seen only a few times. The chain employs TRBV9 and TRBJ2-7; D might be TRBD2 (5 bases). The V gene's germline CDR1 is SGDLS and CDR2 YYNGEE. The length of the CDR3 is 15 residues. The V end lost 4 bases, the J end lost 4 bases, and 18 bases lay between the germline ends. The CDR3 DNA reads TGTGCCAGCAGCCCGGCAGGACTCGCCGGTTACGAGCAGTACTTC. Protein: CASSPAGLAGYEQYF.

This chain connects TRBV30 to TRBJ1-1, with D possibly being TRBD1 (5 bases). Germline V gene sequence: CDR1 GTSNPN, CDR2 SVGIG (reference sequence). This CDR3 has 15 amino acids. The V and J ends lost 1 base and 4 bases respectively, with 16 bases between them. CDR3 sequence: CAWSAEAGQTTEAFF. CDR3 coding DNA: TGTGCCTGGAGTGCGGAGGCAGGGCAGACCACTGAAGCTTTCTTT.

Comments on this clonotype: Since a far larger clone is one base different, this is likely a read error. CDR3 loop: CASSLLRGLAGYEQYF. The CDR3 region has the DNA TGTGCCAGCAGCTTGCTCCGTGGACTAGCGGGATACGAGCAGTACTTC. This chain connects TRBV11-3 to TRBJ2-7; TRBD2 agrees at 12 bases. CDR1 SGHNT and CDR2 YENEEA come from the germline V gene. CDR3 size: 16 residues. The J segment lost 4 bases and the V segment lost 3 bases, leaving 7 bases of the junction unmatched.

This clonotype was seen only a few times. CDR3 in DNA: TGTGCCACCAGTGCCCCGTATAGCAATCAGCCCCAGCATTTT. It encodes CATSAPYSNQPQHF. The rearrangement uses TRBV24-1 and TRBJ1-5; D ambiguous. The CDR3 loop spans 14 amino acids. Germline values: CDR1 KGHDR, CDR2 SFDVKD. Trimming left V 5 bases short and J 0 bases short, with 7 bases between.

This clonotype was seen many times. The V call is TRBV7-9, the J call TRBJ1-3; possible D gene TRBD1, 5 bases. V dropped 5 bases and J dropped 4 bases, with 18 bases sitting between them. The germline CDR1 and CDR2 sequences are SEHNR and FQNEAQ (reference sequence). The CDR3 covers 16 residues. The DNA of the CDR3 is TGTGCCAGCAGCCCGCTAGCGGGGGAATCGGGAAACACCATATATTTT. It translates to CASSPLAGESGNTIYF.

This clonotype was recorded at least ten times. The J gene is TRBJ2-3, the V gene TRBV7-2; 14 bases fit TRBD2. The CDR3 consists of 17 residues. Germline CDR1 SGHTA, CDR2 FQGNSA. The V and J ends lost 5 bases and 2 bases, in that order; junction bases with no gene match: 6. In DNA, the CDR3 is TGTGCCAGCAGCATAAGACTAGCGGGAGGGGTCACAGATACGCAGTATTTT. Encoded protein: CASSIRLAGGVTDTQYF.

The table lists this clonotype with many counts. This rearrangement joins TRBV7-3 to TRBJ1-2, with a tentative D call TRBD1 (6 bases). Germline CDR1 and CDR2: SGHTA and FQGTGA. The ends were cut back, 5 bases at V and 5 bases at J, with 15 bases in the middle. The CDR3 runs 14 residues. The CDR3 loop reads CASSPSGQLYGYTF. CDR3 bases: TGTGCCAGCAGCCCGTCCGGACAGCTGTATGGCTACACCTTC.

The J gene is TRBJ2-1, the V gene TRBV5-1; D not certain. Trimming took 4 bases from V and 3 from J, leaving 11 bases between them. The CDR3 has 14 residues. Germline values: CDR1 SGHRS, CDR2 YFSETQ. The CDR3 reads CASSTPGSYNEQFF. The CDR3 coding sequence is TGCGCCAGCAGCACCCCCGGAAGCTACAATGAGCAGTTCTTC.

The chain combines TRBV20-1 with TRBJ2-5; the match to TRBD2 covers 10 bases. The V gene's germline CDR1 is DFQATT and CDR2 SNEGSKA (reference sequence). This CDR3 is 15 amino acids long. Trimming removed 5 bases from V and 5 bases from J; junction bases left unmatched: 11. The DNA for the CDR3 is TGCAGTGCTGACCCCCGAGCGGGAGGGCTTGAGACCCAGTACTTC. This translates into CSADPRAGGLETQYF.

This clonotype was counted at least ten times. The chain employs TRBV9 and TRBJ2-7; perhaps TRBD1 as D (6 bases). V shed 4 bases and J shed 3 bases, with 14 bases lying between them. The length of the CDR3 is 14 residues. The germline CDR1 and CDR2 sequences are SGDLS and YYNGEE. CDR3 region: CASSLTGSHYEQYF. For the CDR3, the DNA is TGTGCCAGCAGCCTTACAGGGAGCCACTACGAGCAGTACTTC.

This clonotype was counted many times. The chain is built from TRBV6-1 and TRBJ1-2; no reliable D call. The CDR3 has 14 amino acids. V gave up 5 bases and J gave up 2 bases, with 12 bases separating them. CDR1 MNHNS and CDR2 SASEGT come from the germline V gene. CDR3 region: CASSRPHRNYGYTF. The CDR3 DNA reads TGTGCCAGCAGTAGACCCCATAGAAACTATGGCTACACCTTC.